This T cell receptor (beta chain) was sequenced in a study of Ad26.COV2.S vaccination and SARS-CoV-2 variants. Trimming took 0 bases from V and 0 from J, leaving 12 bases between them. Per germline, CDR1 SGHNT and CDR2 YENEEA. This CDR3 comprises 16 residues. A single count supports this clone. Antigen: not known. Treatment here: some 20 received Ad26.COV2.S at low or high dose, single or two shots; several received placebo; per-sample allocation not given. On day 63 after the first injection, vaccine and placebo recipients gave samples. Libraries were prepared by immunoSEQ multiplex PCR; TCRdb keeps only in-frame clonotypes and omits some of them. This table has around 310,000 clones, roughly 90% appearing once. Whole-study results and caveats: Relative to placebo recipients, vaccine recipients exhibited elevated spike-specific TCR breadth.

Sequenced material: peripheral blood, taken in a trial of Ad26.COV2.S vaccine versus placebo. The rearrangement links TRBV11-3 to TRBJ2-7; no reliable D call. This sequence was found in a person between 18 and 59 years old who received the Ad26.COV2.S COVID-19 vaccine or a placebo. The CDR3 here is CASSLDSSRSSYEQYV. The CDR3 nucleotides are TGTGCCAGCAGCTTAGATTCGAGCCGGAGCTCCTACGAGCAGTACGTC.